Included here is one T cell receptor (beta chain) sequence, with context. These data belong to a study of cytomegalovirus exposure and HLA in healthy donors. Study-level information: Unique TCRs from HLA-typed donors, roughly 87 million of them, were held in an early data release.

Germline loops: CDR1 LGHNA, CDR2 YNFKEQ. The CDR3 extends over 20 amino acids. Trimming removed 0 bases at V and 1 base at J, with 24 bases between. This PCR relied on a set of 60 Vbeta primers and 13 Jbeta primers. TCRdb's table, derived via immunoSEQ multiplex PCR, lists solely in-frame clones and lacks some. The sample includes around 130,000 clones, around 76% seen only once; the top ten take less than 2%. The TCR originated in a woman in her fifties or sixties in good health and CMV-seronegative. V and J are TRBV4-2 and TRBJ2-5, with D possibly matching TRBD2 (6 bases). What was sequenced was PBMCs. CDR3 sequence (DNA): TGTGCCAGCAGCCAAGAGCGTGGAGGACGGGGGAGAATAGTCCAAGAGACCCAGTACTTC. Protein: CASSQERGGRGRIVQETQYF.